Each of the 26 T cell receptor beta chains below was sequenced from the same sample in a study of cytomegalovirus exposure and HLA in healthy donors. Both 60 Vbeta primers and 13 Jbeta primers went into the PCR. Generated by immunoSEQ multiplex PCR, the TCRdb table keeps only in-frame clones and is missing some. The table records roughly 150,000 clones, roughly 85% of them present only once. Sequencing was done on a sample of PBMCs. These receptors came from a man aged 35-49 years in good health and CMV-seropositive.

The chain employs TRBV5-6 and TRBJ2-7; 8 nucleotides match TRBD1. The junction had 9 bases not matched to a gene; V was cut back by 4 bases and J by 6 bases. Germline V gene lookup returns CDR1 SGHDT and CDR2 YYEEEE. The CDR3 contains 14 residues. The CDR3 nucleotides read TGTGCCAGCAGCGTCCCGGGACAGGTTGCCGAGCAGTACTTC. Its translation: CASSVPGQVAEQYF.

In this sample, this clone turned up once. V is TRBV27 and J is TRBJ2-7; TRBD1 matches at 9 bases. V lost 4 bases to trimming and J lost 6 bases; unmatched junction nucleotides: 13. Germline V gene lookup returns CDR1 MNHEY and CDR2 SMNVEV (reference sequence). This CDR3 is 16 amino acids long. The CDR3, as DNA: TGTGCCAGCAGTTCTGGACAGGGGCCCTCTTGGGGCGAGCAGTACTTC. Translation gives CASSSGQGPSWGEQYF.

The CDR3, as DNA: TGTGCCAGCAGCTCGGAAGCGACTAGCGGCACAGATACGCAGTATTTT. The encoded protein is CASSSEATSGTDTQYF. The chain joins TRBV5-4 to TRBJ2-3; 8 nucleotides line up with TRBD2. Germline trimming cut 3 bases from V and 1 base from J; bases unmatched to any gene: 7. The CDR3 is made up of 16 amino acids. Germline lookup yields CDR1 SGHNT and CDR2 YYREEE (reference sequence).

The V gene is TRBV6-6, the J gene TRBJ1-1; 7 bases agree with TRBD1. The CDR3 totals 13 residues. After removal of 2 bases from V and 4 bases from J, the junction contained 1 base not matched to a gene. Germline V gene sequence: CDR1 MNHNY, CDR2 SVGAGI (reference sequence). DNA for the CDR3: TGTGCCAGCAGTTACCCAGGGGGCACTGAAGCTTTCTTT. This sequence encodes CASSYPGGTEAFF.

The genes are TRBV30 and TRBJ1-4; no firm D call. This CDR3 is built from 13 residues. V lost 4 bases, J lost 7 bases, and 13 bases lay in between. Germline V CDR1 and CDR2: GTSNPN, SVGIG (reference sequence). CDR3 bases: TGTGCCTGGATAACGAGGGCCTCTGAAAAACTGTTTTTT. Translation gives CAWITRASEKLFF.

This rearrangement joins TRBV5-1 to TRBJ2-7, with unresolved D. The V gene lost 2 bases and the J gene lost 0 bases, with 9 bases spanning the gap. Germline V CDR1 and CDR2: SGHRS, YFSETQ. The CDR3 loop spans 14 amino acids. Written as DNA, the CDR3 is TGCGCCAGCAGCTTAGATCCAGGCTCCTACGAGCAGTACTTC. Protein sequence: CASSLDPGSYEQYF.

The chain links TRBV29-1 to TRBJ1-3, with unresolved D. Trimming pared 6 bases from V and 0 bases from J, leaving 12 bases between. The CDR3 length is 14 residues. Germline V lookup: CDR1 SQVTM, CDR2 ANQGSEA. CDR3 in DNA: TGCAGCGTGGCCCGGGTTTCCTCTGGAAACACCATATATTTT. This codes for CSVARVSSGNTIYF.

The rearrangement joins TRBV2 to TRBJ2-5; 7 bases align to TRBD2. CDR3 size: 16 residues. The V and J ends lost 2 bases and 5 bases, in that order; junction bases with no gene match: 11. Germline CDR1 and CDR2: SNHLY and FYNNEI. CDR3 coding DNA: TGTGCCAGCAGTGAACTCCGTCGGGAGGAGGAGGAGACCCAGTACTTC. Encoded protein: CASSELRREEEETQYF.

This chain uses TRBV28 with TRBJ1-4; 7 bases fit TRBD1. Germline V gene lookup returns CDR1 MDHEN and CDR2 SYDVKM. J gave up 6 bases and V 3 bases, and 7 bases lay outside the gene matches. The CDR3 extends over 15 amino acids. Written as DNA, the CDR3 is TGTGCCAGCAGTTTCCGGACAGGCTTTTATGAAAAACTGTTTTTT. It yields the protein CASSFRTGFYEKLFF.

The chain combines TRBV7-2 with TRBJ2-7; D uncertain. With 1 base removed from V and 0 bases from J, the gap between germline ends came to 7 bases. The V gene's germline CDR1 is SGHTA and CDR2 FQGNSA. The CDR3 length is 14 residues. CDR3 amino acids: CASSLVGFSYEQYF. In nucleotides, the CDR3 is TGTGCCAGCAGCTTAGTCGGGTTCTCCTACGAGCAGTACTTC.

The chain couples TRBV6-6 to TRBJ2-1; 7 nucleotides line up with TRBD2. The CDR3 runs to 16 residues. V lost 5 bases to trimming and J lost 5 bases; unmatched junction nucleotides: 12. CDR1 is MNHNY and CDR2 is SVGAGI in the germline V gene (reference sequence). CDR3 DNA: TGTGCCAGCAGTCGCACCGGCAGACTAGCTGACAATGAGCAGTTCTTC. Amino acid sequence: CASSRTGRLADNEQFF.

The J gene is TRBJ1-6, the V gene TRBV28; tentatively, D is TRBD1 (5 bases). Germline loops: CDR1 MDHEN, CDR2 SYDVKM. V shed 5 bases and J shed 7 bases, with 15 bases lying between them. CDR3 length equals 15 residues. CDR3 sequence reads: CASSPLTVGNSPLHF. DNA of the CDR3: TGTGCCAGCAGTCCGTTGACAGTTGGGAATTCACCCCTCCACTTT.

CDR3: CASSLSTLTGEETQYF. The CDR3 nucleotides read TGCGCCAGCAGCTTGTCCACTTTGACAGGGGAAGAGACCCAGTACTTC. The J gene is TRBJ2-5, the V gene TRBV5-1; 8 bases fit TRBD1. Germline V CDR1 and CDR2: SGHRS, YFSETQ. The CDR3 length is 16 residues. The junction had 8 bases not matched to a gene; V was cut back by 1 base and J by 3 bases.

The chain is built from TRBV6-1 and TRBJ2-3; 16 nucleotides match TRBD2. The CDR3 sequence is 15 residues long. Looked up from germline, CDR1 is MNHNS and CDR2 is SASEGT. With V trimmed by 6 bases and J by 11 bases, 8 bases remained unmatched. The CDR3 bases are TGTGCCAGCAGAGGGACTAGCGGGAGGGCCAGGGTGCAGTATTTT. This sequence encodes CASRGTSGRARVQYF.

The chain has TRBV5-1 and TRBJ2-1, with D unclear. Germline CDR1 SGHRS, CDR2 YFSETQ. This CDR3 has 13 residues. V lost 0 bases and J 9 bases, leaving 10 bases between the germline ends. The CDR3 loop reads CASSLEMVAEQFF. CDR3 nucleotide sequence: TGCGCCAGCAGCTTGGAAATGGTAGCTGAGCAGTTCTTC.

The chain recombines TRBV19 with TRBJ2-1; 8 bases match TRBD1. The CDR3 is made up of 15 amino acids. V lost 2 bases, J lost 3 bases, and 3 bases stayed unmatched. CDR1 and CDR2 from the germline V gene are LNHDA and SQIVND (reference sequence). In DNA, the CDR3 is TGTGCCAGTAGTATACAGGGGGCGGACTACAATGAGCAGTTCTTC. Translation gives CASSIQGADYNEQFF.

This clone was detected a few times. The chain links TRBV14 to TRBJ2-7; TRBD2 matches 8 bases. The germline gives CDR1 SGHDN, CDR2 FVKESK. With 2 bases clipped from V and 4 bases from J, the junction kept 13 bases outside the gene matches. The CDR3 length is 17 residues. The CDR3 loop is CASSQSWGAGALYEQYF. CDR3 nucleotides: TGTGCCAGCAGCCAAAGTTGGGGAGCGGGGGCCTTGTACGAGCAGTACTTC.

This chain joins TRBV7-9 and TRBJ2-3; 8 bases fit TRBD2. Germline V CDR1 and CDR2: SEHNR, FQNEAQ (reference sequence). Germline trimming cut 6 bases from V and 0 bases from J; bases unmatched to any gene: 14. The CDR3 length is 18 residues. The CDR3 region has the DNA TGTGCCAGCAGAATAGAAGGGCCTAGCGGGTATAGCACAGATACGCAGTATTTT. It specifies CASRIEGPSGYSTDTQYF.

This clone came up a few times. The rearrangement joins TRBV5-1 to TRBJ2-5; 7 bases are shared with TRBD2. The CDR3 sequence is 16 residues long. Germline lookup yields CDR1 SGHRS and CDR2 YFSETQ. V was pared by 6 bases and J by 5 bases, with 16 bases of the junction left unmatched. CDR3 sequence: CASTLGGSGLGETQYF. The CDR3 DNA sequence: TGCGCCAGCACACTGGGGGGGTCCGGATTAGGGGAGACCCAGTACTTC.

In DNA form, the CDR3 reads TGTGCCAGCACCCTTCGGGGGGGCCAAGGCTACAATGAGCAGTTCTTC. As protein: CASTLRGGQGYNEQFF. The chain employs TRBV7-8 and TRBJ2-1; 8 bases are shared with TRBD2. The CDR3 is 16 amino acids. V shed 7 bases, J shed 3 bases, and the junction held 11 bases outside the gene matches. Germline CDR1 is SGHVS and CDR2 is FQNEAQ.

The V gene is TRBV11-2, the J gene TRBJ1-3; no definite D call. The V end was cut by 5 bases, the J end by 0 bases, with 14 bases between. In germline, CDR1 is SGHAT, CDR2 FQNNGV. The CDR3 loop spans 16 amino acids. The CDR3: CASSLSGTFSGNTIYF. The CDR3 DNA follows: TGTGCCAGCAGCCTCTCGGGAACGTTCTCTGGAAACACCATATATTTT.

The chain is built from TRBV27 and TRBJ2-2; 14 bases align to TRBD2. From germline, CDR1 is MNHEY and CDR2 SMNVEV (reference sequence). With V trimmed by 5 bases and J by 4 bases, 3 bases remained unmatched. The CDR3 is 16 residues long. The CDR3 nucleotides are TGTGCCAGCAGTCCGGGGACTAGCGGGAGCACCGGGGAGCTGTTTTTT. Amino acid sequence: CASSPGTSGSTGELFF.

This chain uses TRBV10-1 with TRBJ2-1; D is unclear. The CDR3 has 14 amino acids. The germline V gene has CDR1 WNHNN and CDR2 SYGVQD (reference sequence). Trimming removed 2 bases from V and 1 base from J, with 6 bases in between. The CDR3 is CASSEAGSYNEQFF. CDR3 DNA sequence: TGCGCCAGCAGTGAGGCCGGTTCCTACAATGAGCAGTTCTTC.

The rearrangement links TRBV6-4 to TRBJ2-1, with 10 bases matching TRBD2. The CDR3 runs to 15 residues. V lost 5 bases to trimming and J lost 6 bases; unmatched junction nucleotides: 7. Germline V gives CDR1 MRHNA, CDR2 SNTAGT. The chain's CDR3 is CASSPAGGPGNEQFF. The CDR3 nucleotides read TGTGCCAGCAGTCCAGCGGGAGGGCCGGGCAATGAGCAGTTCTTC.

This chain uses TRBV21-1 with TRBJ2-7; TRBD1 is taken as the D call from the table, unchecked against the DNA. TRBV21-1 is an annotated pseudogene. The CDR3 runs to 16 residues. In nucleotides, the CDR3 is TGTGCCAGCAGCAAACGGGTCAGGGGATACTCCTACGAGCAGTACTTC. It encodes CASSKRVRGYSYEQYF.

The CDR3 reads CATDPIGREYINEQFF. As DNA, the CDR3 is TGTGCCACCGATCCCATAGGGCGGGAGTACATCAATGAGCAGTTCTTC. The chain has TRBV19 and TRBJ2-1; 7 bases are a match to TRBD2. V was pared by 10 bases and J by 6 bases, with 18 bases of the junction left unmatched. This CDR3 spans 16 amino acids. Per the germline V gene, CDR1 is LNHDA and CDR2 is SQIVND (reference sequence).